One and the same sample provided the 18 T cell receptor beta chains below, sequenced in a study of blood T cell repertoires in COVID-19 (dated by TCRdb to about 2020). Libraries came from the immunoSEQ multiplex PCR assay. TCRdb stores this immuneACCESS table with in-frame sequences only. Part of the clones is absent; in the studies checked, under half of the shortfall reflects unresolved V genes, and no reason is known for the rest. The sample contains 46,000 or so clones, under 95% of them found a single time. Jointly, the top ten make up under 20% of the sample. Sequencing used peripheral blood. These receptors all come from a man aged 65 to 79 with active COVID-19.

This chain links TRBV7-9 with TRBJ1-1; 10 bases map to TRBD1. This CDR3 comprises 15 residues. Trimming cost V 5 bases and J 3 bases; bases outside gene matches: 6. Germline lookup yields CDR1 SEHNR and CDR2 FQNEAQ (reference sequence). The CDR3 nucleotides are TGTGCCAGCAGCGGACGACAGGGGGCGGACACTGAAGCTTTCTTT. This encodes CASSGRQGADTEAFF.

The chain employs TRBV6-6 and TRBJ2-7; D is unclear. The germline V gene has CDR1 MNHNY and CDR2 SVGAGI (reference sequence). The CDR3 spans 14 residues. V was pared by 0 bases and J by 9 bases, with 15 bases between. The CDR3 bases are TGTGCCAGCAGTTACTCTAGGCAGGCCGAGTGGCAGTACTTC. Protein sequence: CASSYSRQAEWQYF.

DNA of the CDR3: TGTGCCAGCAGCCTCCCGAGCTCCTACAATGAGCAGTTCTTC. Translation: CASSLPSSYNEQFF. This chain connects TRBV6-6 to TRBJ2-1, with D unresolved. The V and J ends lost 6 bases and 0 bases respectively, with 9 bases between them. Germline V gene data show CDR1 as MNHNY and CDR2 as SVGAGI (reference sequence). The CDR3 contains 14 residues.

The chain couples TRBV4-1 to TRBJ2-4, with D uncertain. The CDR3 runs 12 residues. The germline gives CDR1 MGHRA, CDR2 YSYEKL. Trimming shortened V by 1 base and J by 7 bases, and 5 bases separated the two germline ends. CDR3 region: CASSQVENIQYF. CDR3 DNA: TGCGCCAGCAGCCAAGTGGAGAACATTCAGTACTTC.

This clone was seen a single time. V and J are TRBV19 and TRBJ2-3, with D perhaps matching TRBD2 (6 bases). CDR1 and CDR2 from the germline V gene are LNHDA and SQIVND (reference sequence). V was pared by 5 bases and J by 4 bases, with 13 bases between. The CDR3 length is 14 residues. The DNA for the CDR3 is TGTGCCAGTAGTGAGCGGGCCGGCCCAGATACGCAGTATTTT. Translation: CASSERAGPDTQYF.

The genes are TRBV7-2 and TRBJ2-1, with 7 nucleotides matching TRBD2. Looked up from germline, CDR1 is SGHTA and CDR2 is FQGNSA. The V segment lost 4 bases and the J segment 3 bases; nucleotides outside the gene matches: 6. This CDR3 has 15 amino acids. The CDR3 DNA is TGTGCCAGCAGCTCTAGCGGAAGCCGCTACAATGAGCAGTTCTTC. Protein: CASSSSGSRYNEQFF.

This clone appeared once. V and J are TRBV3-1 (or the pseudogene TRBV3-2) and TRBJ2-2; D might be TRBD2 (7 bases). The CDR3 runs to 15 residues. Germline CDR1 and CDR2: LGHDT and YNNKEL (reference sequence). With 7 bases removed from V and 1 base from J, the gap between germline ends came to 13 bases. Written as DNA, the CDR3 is TGTGCCAGCAACGGGGGGCCGGGGAACACCGGGGAGCTGTTTTTT. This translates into CASNGGPGNTGELFF.

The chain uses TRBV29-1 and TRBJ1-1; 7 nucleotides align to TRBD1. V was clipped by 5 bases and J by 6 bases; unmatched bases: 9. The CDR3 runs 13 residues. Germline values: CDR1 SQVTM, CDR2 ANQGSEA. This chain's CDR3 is CSVIQGQGAEAFF. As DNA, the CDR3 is TGCAGCGTTATACAGGGGCAGGGCGCTGAAGCTTTCTTT.

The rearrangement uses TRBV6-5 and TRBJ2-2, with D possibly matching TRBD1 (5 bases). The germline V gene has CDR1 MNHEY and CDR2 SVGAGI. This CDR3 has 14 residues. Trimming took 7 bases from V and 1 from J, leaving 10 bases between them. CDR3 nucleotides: TGTGCCAGCACCCCCGACAGGAACACCGGGGAGCTGTTTTTT. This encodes CASTPDRNTGELFF.

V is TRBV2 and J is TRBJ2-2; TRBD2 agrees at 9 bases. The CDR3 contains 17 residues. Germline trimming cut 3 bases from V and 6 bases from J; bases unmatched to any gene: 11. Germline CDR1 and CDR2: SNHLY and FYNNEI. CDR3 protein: CASSDVVVAGAPGELFF. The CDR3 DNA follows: TGTGCCAGCAGTGACGTCGTGGTAGCGGGGGCCCCCGGGGAGCTGTTTTTT.

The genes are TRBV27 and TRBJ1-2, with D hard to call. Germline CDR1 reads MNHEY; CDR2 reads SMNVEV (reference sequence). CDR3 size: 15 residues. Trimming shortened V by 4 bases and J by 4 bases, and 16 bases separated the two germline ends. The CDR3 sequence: CASSSSPLTIYGYTF. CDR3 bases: TGTGCCAGCAGTTCTAGCCCCCTGACAATCTATGGCTACACCTTC.

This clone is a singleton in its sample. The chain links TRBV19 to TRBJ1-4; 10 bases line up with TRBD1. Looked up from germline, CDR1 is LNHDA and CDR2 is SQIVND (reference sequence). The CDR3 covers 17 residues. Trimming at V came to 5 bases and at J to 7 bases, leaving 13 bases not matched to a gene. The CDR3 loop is CASSSTDRGFSGEKLFF. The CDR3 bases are TGTGCCAGTAGTTCAACGGACAGGGGGTTTAGCGGTGAAAAACTGTTTTTT.

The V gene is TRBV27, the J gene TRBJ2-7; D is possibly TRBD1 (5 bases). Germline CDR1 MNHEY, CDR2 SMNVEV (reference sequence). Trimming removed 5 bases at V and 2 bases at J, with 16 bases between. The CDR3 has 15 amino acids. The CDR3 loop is CASSLGQSAAYEQYF. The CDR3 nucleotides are TGTGCCAGCAGTCTTGGACAATCGGCCGCCTACGAGCAGTACTTC.

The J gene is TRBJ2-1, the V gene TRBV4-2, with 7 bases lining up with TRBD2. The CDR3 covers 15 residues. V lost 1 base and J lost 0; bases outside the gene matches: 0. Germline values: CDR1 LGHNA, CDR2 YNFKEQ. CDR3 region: CASSQGGSSYNEQFF. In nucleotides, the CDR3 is TGTGCCAGCAGCCAAGGCGGGAGCTCCTACAATGAGCAGTTCTTC.

CDR3 protein: CASSLRTNSPLHF. The CDR3 nucleotides are TGTGCCAGCAGTTTAAGGACAAATTCACCCCTCCACTTT. V usage is TRBV28 and J usage is TRBJ1-6; the D gene is possibly TRBD1 (5 bases). V gave up 2 bases and J gave up 7 bases, with 6 bases separating them. The V gene's germline CDR1 is MDHEN and CDR2 SYDVKM. The CDR3 is made up of 13 amino acids.

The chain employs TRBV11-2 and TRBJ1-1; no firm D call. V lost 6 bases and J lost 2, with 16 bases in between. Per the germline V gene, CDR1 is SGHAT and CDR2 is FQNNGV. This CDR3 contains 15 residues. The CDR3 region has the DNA TGTGCCAGCAGTCCCACTCGAATCCGAAACACTGAAGCTTTCTTT. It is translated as CASSPTRIRNTEAFF.

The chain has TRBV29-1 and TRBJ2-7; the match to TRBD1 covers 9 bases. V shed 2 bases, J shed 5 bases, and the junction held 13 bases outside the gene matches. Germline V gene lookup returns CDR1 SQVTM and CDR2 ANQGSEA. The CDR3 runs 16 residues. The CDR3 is CSVEIPPGTGINEQYF. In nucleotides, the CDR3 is TGCAGCGTTGAAATACCGCCCGGGACAGGGATCAACGAGCAGTACTTC.

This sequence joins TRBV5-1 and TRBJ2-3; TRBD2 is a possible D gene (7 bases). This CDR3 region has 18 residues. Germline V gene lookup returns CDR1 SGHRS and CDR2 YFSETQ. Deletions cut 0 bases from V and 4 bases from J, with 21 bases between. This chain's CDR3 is CASSLDPVAEGGADTQYF. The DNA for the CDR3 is TGCGCCAGCAGCTTGGATCCTGTCGCGGAGGGGGGGGCAGATACGCAGTATTTT.